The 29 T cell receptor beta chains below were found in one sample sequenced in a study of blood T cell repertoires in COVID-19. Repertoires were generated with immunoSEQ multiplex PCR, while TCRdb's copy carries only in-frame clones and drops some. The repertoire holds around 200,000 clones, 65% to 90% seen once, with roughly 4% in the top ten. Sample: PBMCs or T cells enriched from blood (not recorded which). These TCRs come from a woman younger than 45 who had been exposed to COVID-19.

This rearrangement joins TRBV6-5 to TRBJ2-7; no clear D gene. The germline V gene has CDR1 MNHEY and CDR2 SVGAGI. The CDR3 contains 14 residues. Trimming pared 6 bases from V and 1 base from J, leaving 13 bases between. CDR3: CASSPRYESYEQYF. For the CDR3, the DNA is TGTGCCAGCAGCCCCCGCTACGAATCCTACGAGCAGTACTTC.

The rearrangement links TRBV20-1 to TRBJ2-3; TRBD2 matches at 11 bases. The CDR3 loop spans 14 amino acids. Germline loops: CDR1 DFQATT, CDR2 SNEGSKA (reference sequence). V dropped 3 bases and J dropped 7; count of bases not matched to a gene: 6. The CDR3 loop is CSASVSGGANTQYF. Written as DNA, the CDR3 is TGCAGTGCTAGTGTTAGCGGGGGGGCAAATACGCAGTATTTT.

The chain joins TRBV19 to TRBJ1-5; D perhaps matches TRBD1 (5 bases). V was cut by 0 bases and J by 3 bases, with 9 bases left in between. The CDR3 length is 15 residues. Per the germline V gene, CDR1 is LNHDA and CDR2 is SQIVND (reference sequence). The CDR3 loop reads CASSIDWTFNQPQHF. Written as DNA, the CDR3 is TGTGCCAGTAGTATAGATTGGACATTCAATCAGCCCCAGCATTTT.

The CDR3 nucleotides read TGTGCCAGCTCAGGGCTGGGGCGGAACTACGAGCAGTACTTC. It encodes CASSGLGRNYEQYF. The chain employs TRBV2 and TRBJ2-7, with D possibly matching TRBD1 (5 bases). Trimming pared 8 bases from V and 3 bases from J, leaving 17 bases between. CDR1 SNHLY and CDR2 FYNNEI come from the germline V gene. The CDR3 totals 14 residues.

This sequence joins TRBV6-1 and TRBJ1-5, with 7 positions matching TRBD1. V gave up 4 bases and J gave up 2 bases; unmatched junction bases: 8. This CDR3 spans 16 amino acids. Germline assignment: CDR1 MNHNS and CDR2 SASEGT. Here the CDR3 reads CASSVMTGWGNQPQHF. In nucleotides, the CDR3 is TGTGCCAGCAGTGTAATGACAGGGTGGGGCAATCAGCCCCAGCATTTT.

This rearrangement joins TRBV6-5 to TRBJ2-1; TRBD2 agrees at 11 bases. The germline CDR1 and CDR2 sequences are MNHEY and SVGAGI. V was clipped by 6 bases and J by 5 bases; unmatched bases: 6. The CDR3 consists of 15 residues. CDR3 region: CASRGGTSGNNEQFF. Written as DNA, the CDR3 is TGTGCCAGCAGGGGGGGGACTAGCGGAAACAATGAGCAGTTCTTC.

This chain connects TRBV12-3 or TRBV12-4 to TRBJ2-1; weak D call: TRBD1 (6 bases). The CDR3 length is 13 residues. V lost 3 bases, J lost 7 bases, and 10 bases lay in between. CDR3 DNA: TGTGCCAGCAGTTTTAACAGGGAGAATGAGCAGTTCTTC. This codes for CASSFNRENEQFF.

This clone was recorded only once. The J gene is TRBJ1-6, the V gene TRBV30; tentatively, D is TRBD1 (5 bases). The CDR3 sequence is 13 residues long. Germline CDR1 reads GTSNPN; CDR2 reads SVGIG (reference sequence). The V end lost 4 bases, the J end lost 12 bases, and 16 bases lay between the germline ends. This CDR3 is CAWTLSGLKPLHF. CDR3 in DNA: TGTGCCTGGACCCTATCAGGGCTAAAACCCCTCCACTTT.

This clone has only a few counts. The CDR3 here is CASSQVQGNYGYTF. CDR3 DNA sequence: TGCGCCAGCAGCCAAGTTCAGGGAAACTATGGCTACACCTTC. The chain employs TRBV5-1 and TRBJ1-2; possibly TRBD1 for D (5 bases). V shed 4 bases and J shed 2 bases, with 12 bases lying between them. The germline V gene encodes CDR1 SGHRS and CDR2 YFSETQ. This CDR3 has 14 residues.

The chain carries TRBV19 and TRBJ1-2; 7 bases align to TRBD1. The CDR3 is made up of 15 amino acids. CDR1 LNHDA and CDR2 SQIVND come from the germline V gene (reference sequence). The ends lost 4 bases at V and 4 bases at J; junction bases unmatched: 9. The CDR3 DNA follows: TGTGCCAGTAGTAGCAACAGGGGAAGAGGCTATGGCTACACCTTC. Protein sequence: CASSSNRGRGYGYTF.

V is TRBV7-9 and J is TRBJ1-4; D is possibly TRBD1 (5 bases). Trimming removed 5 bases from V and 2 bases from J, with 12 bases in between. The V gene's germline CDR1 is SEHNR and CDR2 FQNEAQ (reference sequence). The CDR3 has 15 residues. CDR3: CASSPGGGTNEKLFF. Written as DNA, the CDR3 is TGTGCCAGCAGCCCCGGGGGGGGGACTAATGAAAAACTGTTTTTT.

CDR3 in amino acids: CASSEQGGTEAFF. CDR3 DNA sequence: TGTGCCAGCAGTGAACAGGGTGGCACTGAAGCTTTCTTT. The chain has TRBV6-1 and TRBJ1-1; possibly TRBD1 for D (5 bases). The ends were cut back, 2 bases at V and 4 bases at J, with 8 bases in the middle. The germline V gene encodes CDR1 MNHNS and CDR2 SASEGT. The CDR3 covers 13 residues.

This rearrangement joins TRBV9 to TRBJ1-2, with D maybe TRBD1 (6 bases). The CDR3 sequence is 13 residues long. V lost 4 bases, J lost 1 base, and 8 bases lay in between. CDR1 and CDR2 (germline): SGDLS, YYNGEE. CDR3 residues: CASSPDSNYGYTF. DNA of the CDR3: TGTGCCAGCAGCCCGGACAGTAACTATGGCTACACCTTC.

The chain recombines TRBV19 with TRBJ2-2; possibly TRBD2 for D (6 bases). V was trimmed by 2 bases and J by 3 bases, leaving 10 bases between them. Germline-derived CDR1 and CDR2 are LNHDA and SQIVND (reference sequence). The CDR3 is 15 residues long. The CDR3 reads CASSILWGDTGELFF. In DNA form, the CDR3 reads TGTGCCAGTAGTATACTGTGGGGGGACACCGGGGAGCTGTTTTTT.

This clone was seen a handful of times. CDR3: CASGLGSGGPGGELFF. The CDR3 nucleotides are TGTGCTAGTGGTTTGGGTAGCGGGGGGCCAGGCGGGGAGCTGTTTTTT. The rearrangement joins TRBV12-5 to TRBJ2-2; 10 nucleotides align to TRBD2. This CDR3 is 16 amino acids long. Trimming removed 1 base from V and 7 bases from J; junction bases left unmatched: 6. Germline CDR1 is LGHNT and CDR2 is FRNRAP.

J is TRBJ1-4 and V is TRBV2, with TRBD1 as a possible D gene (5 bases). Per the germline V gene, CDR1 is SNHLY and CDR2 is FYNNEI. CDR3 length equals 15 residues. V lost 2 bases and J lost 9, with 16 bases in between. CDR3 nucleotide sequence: TGTGCCAGCAGTGAAAGGGGCCCTGGGGGGAAAAAACTGTTTTTT. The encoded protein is CASSERGPGGKKLFF. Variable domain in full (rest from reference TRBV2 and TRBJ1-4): EPEVTQTPSHQVTQMGQEVILRCVPISNHLYFYWYRQILGQKVEFLVSFYNNEISEKSEIFDDQFSVERPDGSNFTLKIRSTKLEDSAMYFCASSERGPGGKKLFFGSGTQLSVL.

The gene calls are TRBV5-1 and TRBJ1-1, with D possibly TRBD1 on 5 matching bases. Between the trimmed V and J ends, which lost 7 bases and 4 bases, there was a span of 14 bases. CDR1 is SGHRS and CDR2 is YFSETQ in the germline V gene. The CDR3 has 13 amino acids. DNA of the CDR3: TGCGCCAGCGACCCCACGGGGGGCACTGAAGCTTTCTTT. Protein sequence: CASDPTGGTEAFF.

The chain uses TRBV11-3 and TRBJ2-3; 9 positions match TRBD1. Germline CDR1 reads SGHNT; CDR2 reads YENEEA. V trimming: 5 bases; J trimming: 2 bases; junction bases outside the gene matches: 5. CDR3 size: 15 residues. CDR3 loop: CASSPGTGITDTQYF. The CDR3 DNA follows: TGTGCCAGCAGCCCGGGGACAGGGATCACAGATACGCAGTATTTT.

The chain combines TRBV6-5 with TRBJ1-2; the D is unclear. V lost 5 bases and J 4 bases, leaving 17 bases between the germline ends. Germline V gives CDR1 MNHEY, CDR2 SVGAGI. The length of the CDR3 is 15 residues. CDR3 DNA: TGTGCCAGCAGTAAAAACGACGGGTTAAGCTATGGCTACACCTTC. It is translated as CASSKNDGLSYGYTF.

The CDR3 region has the DNA TGCGCCAGCAGCTTGGCGGGACAGGGGGCCGGAGGAAACACCATATATTTT. Translating it yields CASSLAGQGAGGNTIYF. The rearrangement links TRBV5-1 to TRBJ1-3, with 12 bases identical to TRBD1. CDR3 length: 17 residues. J was trimmed by 4 bases and V by 0 bases; bases with no gene match: 5. CDR1 and CDR2 from the germline V gene are SGHRS and YFSETQ.

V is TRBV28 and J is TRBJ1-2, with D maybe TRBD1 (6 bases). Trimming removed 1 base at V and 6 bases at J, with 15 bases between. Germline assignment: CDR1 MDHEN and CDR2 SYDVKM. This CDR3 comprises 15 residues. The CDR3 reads CASSLYRAEGNGYTF. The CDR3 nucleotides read TGTGCCAGCAGTTTATACAGGGCTGAGGGAAATGGCTACACCTTC.

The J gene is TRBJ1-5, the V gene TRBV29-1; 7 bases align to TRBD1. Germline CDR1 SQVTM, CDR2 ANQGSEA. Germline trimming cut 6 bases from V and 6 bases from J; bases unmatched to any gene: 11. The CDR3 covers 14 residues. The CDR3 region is CSVGSTTGSQPQHF. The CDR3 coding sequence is TGCAGCGTCGGCTCCACGACAGGGTCTCAGCCCCAGCATTTT.

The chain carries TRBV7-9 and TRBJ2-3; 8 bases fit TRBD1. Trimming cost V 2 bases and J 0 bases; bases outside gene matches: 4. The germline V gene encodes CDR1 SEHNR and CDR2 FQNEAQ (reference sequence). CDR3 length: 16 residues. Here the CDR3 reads CASSLRQGSSTDTQYF. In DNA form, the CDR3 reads TGTGCCAGCAGCTTAAGACAGGGGTCGAGCACAGATACGCAGTATTTT.

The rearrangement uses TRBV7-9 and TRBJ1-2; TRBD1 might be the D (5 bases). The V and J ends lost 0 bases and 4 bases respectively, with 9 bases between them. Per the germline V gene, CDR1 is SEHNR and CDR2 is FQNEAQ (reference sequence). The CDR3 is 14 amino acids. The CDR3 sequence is CASSLAAGSYGYTF. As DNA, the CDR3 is TGTGCCAGCAGCTTAGCGGCAGGGTCCTATGGCTACACCTTC.

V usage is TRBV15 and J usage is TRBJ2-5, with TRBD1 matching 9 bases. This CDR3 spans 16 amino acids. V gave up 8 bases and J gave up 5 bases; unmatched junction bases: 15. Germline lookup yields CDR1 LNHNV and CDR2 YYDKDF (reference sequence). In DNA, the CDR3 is TGTGCCACCCCCATCCCGGGACAGGGAAGATCGGAGACCCAGTACTTC. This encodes CATPIPGQGRSETQYF.

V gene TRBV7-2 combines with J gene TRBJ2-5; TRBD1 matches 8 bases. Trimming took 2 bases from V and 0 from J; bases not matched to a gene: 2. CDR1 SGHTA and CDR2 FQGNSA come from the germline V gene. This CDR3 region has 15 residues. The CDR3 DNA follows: TGTGCCAGCAGCTTAACAGGGGGGTACCAAGAGACCCAGTACTTC. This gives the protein CASSLTGGYQETQYF. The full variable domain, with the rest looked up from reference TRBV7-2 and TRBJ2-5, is GAGVSQSPSNKVTEKGKDVELRCDPISGHTALYWYRQSLGQGLEFLIYFQGNSAPDKSGLPSDRFSAERTGGSVSTLTIQRTQQEDSAVYLCASSLTGGYQETQYFGPGTRLLVL.

CDR3 loop: CASSLFGGGGDGYTF. Here the CDR3 DNA reads TGTGCCAGCAGCTTATTTGGTGGGGGGGGAGATGGCTACACCTTC. V is TRBV7-8 and J is TRBJ1-2, with D possibly matching TRBD1 (5 bases). Germline CDR1 and CDR2: SGHVS and FQNEAQ. Trimming took 2 bases from V and 6 from J, leaving 16 bases between them. The CDR3 length is 15 residues.

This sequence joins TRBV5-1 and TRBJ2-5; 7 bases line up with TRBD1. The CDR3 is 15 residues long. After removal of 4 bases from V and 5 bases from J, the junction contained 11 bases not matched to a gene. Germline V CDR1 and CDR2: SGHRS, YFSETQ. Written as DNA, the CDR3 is TGCGCCAGCAGCCCTACCCATACAGGGGTGGAGACCCAGTACTTC. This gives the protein CASSPTHTGVETQYF.

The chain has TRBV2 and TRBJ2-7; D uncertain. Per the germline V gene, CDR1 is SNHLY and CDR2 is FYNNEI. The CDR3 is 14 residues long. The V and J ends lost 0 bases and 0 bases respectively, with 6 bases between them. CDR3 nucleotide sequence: TGTGCCAGCAGTGAAGCGACATACTCCTACGAGCAGTACTTC. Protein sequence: CASSEATYSYEQYF. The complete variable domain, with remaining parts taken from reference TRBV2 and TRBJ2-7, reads EPEVTQTPSHQVTQMGQEVILRCVPISNHLYFYWYRQILGQKVEFLVSFYNNEISEKSEIFDDQFSVERPDGSNFTLKIRSTKLEDSAMYFCASSEATYSYEQYFGPGTRLTVT.